The 30 T cell receptor beta chains presented below share a single source sample, sequenced in a study of blood T cells in healthy people across ages. Using a J-beta primer mix together with a sample-barcoded 5' primer, a second PCR was run for roughly 6 to 11 cycles. TCRdb called the 5' RACE reads again in MiXCR, with one record for every CDR3 protein. In the table there are about 600,000 distinct CDR3 sequences, around 48% of which are singletons. The sample consisted of blood. The receptors here all came from a man of 80 years or more in good health.

There are a few counts of this clonotype. The rearrangement links TRBV4-2 to TRBJ2-5; 7 bases agree with TRBD1. Unmatched junction bases numbered 4, after V lost 2 bases and J lost 1 base. Germline values: CDR1 LGHNA, CDR2 YNFKEQ. The CDR3 sequence is 15 residues long. In DNA form, the CDR3 reads TGTGCCAGCAGCCAACCAGACAGGGTCCAAGAGACCCAGTACTTC. It translates to CASSQPDRVQETQYF.

The chain combines TRBV7-2 with TRBJ2-5, with 8 positions matching TRBD1. From germline, CDR1 is SGHTA and CDR2 FQGNSA. The CDR3 spans 17 residues. J was trimmed by 7 bases and V by 4 bases; bases with no gene match: 17. For the CDR3, the DNA is TGTGCCAGCAGCTCCACACCCGGGACAGGCTCCTTTCGGACCCAGTACTTC. Protein product: CASSSTPGTGSFRTQYF.

The chain recombines TRBV28 with TRBJ1-4; unclear D gene. Germline CDR1 is MDHEN and CDR2 is SYDVKM. V lost 3 bases and J lost 0, with 11 bases in between. The CDR3 is 16 residues long. Here the CDR3 reads CASSFQAGATNEKLFF. CDR3 bases: TGTGCCAGCAGTTTTCAGGCGGGAGCAACTAATGAAAAACTGTTTTTT. The whole variable domain, remainder taken from reference TRBV28 and TRBJ1-4, is DVKVTQSSRYLVKRTGEKVFLECVQDMDHENMFWYRQDPGLGLRLIYFSYDVKMKEKGDIPEGYSVSREKKERFSLILESASTNQTSMYLCASSFQAGATNEKLFFGSGTQLSVL.

The genes are TRBV29-1 and TRBJ2-7, with D hard to call. V dropped 6 bases and J dropped 2 bases, with 5 bases sitting between them. The CDR3 runs 10 residues. CDR1 is SQVTM and CDR2 is ANQGSEA in the germline V gene. CDR3 amino acids: CSVRTYEQYF. The CDR3 coding sequence is TGCAGCGTCCGGACCTACGAGCAGTACTTC.

This clonotype occurred many times. The CDR3 nucleotides are TGTGCCAGCAGCGTAGCCTCAGGGACACGAGAGACCCAGTACTTC. Translating it yields CASSVASGTRETQYF. This chain links TRBV9 with TRBJ2-5, with D tentatively TRBD1 (6 bases). The CDR3 totals 15 residues. Trimming took 0 bases from V and 4 from J, leaving 13 bases between them. Germline CDR1 reads SGDLS; CDR2 reads YYNGEE.

This clonotype was found a few times. The V call is TRBV7-2, the J call TRBJ1-1; a weak D match, TRBD1 (5 bases). This CDR3 region has 16 residues. Germline V CDR1 and CDR2: SGHTA, FQGNSA. The germline V and J ends were trimmed by 2 bases and 4 bases, with 17 bases remaining between them. DNA for the CDR3: TGTGCCAGCAGCTTATCATTTGTGCGGGGCGGCACTGAAGCTTTCTTT. The encoded protein is CASSLSFVRGGTEAFF.

The genes are TRBV3-1 and TRBJ2-1, with 9 bases identical to TRBD2. Trimming cost V 3 bases and J 3 bases; bases outside gene matches: 6. The V gene's germline CDR1 is LGHDT and CDR2 YNNKEL (reference sequence). This CDR3 is 16 amino acids long. CDR3 DNA: TGTGCCAGCAGCCAGATAGCGGGAGAGGTCTACAATGAGCAGTTCTTC. Translated, it gives CASSQIAGEVYNEQFF.

The chain has TRBV18 and TRBJ2-1; the D gene is possibly TRBD2 (6 bases). Matching the DNA end better, TRBJ2-7 makes the J call doubtful. This CDR3 spans 16 amino acids. Germline values: CDR1 KGHSH, CDR2 LQKENI. CDR3 loop: CASSPSSGVYYNEQYF. CDR3 coding DNA: TGTGCCAGCTCACCATCATCGGGGGTCTACTACAATGAGCAGTACTTC.

This chain connects TRBV9 to TRBJ2-7; unclear D gene. This CDR3 comprises 13 residues. From germline, CDR1 is SGDLS and CDR2 YYNGEE. V was shortened by 6 bases and J by 7 bases, with 17 bases between the two germline ends. This CDR3 is CASTPTDLGEQYF. In DNA, the CDR3 is TGTGCCAGCACTCCAACCGACCTGGGGGAGCAGTACTTC.

J is TRBJ2-1 and V is TRBV7-2; the match to TRBD1 covers 9 bases. The CDR3 covers 17 residues. The germline CDR1 and CDR2 sequences are SGHTA and FQGNSA. Trimming took 5 bases from V and 5 from J; bases not matched to a gene: 13. Here the CDR3 reads CASSPTRTGVVNNEQFF. CDR3 coding DNA: TGTGCCAGCAGCCCGACCCGGACAGGGGTGGTTAACAATGAGCAGTTCTTC.

The chain joins TRBV7-3 to TRBJ2-3, with no clear D. The CDR3 is 14 amino acids. Deletions cut 0 bases from V and 2 bases from J, with 6 bases between. Germline V gives CDR1 SGHTA, CDR2 FQGTGA. CDR3 sequence (DNA): TGTGCCAGCAGCTTAACCAGGACCACAGATACGCAGTATTTT. Its translation: CASSLTRTTDTQYF.

The gene calls are TRBV5-1 and TRBJ1-6, with 8 bases lining up with TRBD1. The CDR3 is made up of 15 amino acids. The V gene's germline CDR1 is SGHRS and CDR2 YFSETQ. With 3 bases clipped from V and 7 bases from J, the junction kept 6 bases outside the gene matches. In nucleotides, the CDR3 is TGCGCCAGCAGCTGGGGGACAGGAGGCAATTCACCCCTCCACTTT. Translation: CASSWGTGGNSPLHF.

This clonotype was seen a few times. The chain couples TRBV5-1 to TRBJ1-1, with 7 bases fitting TRBD1. This CDR3 is built from 17 residues. Germline CDR1 and CDR2: SGHRS and YFSETQ. Trimming at V came to 4 bases and at J to 1 base, leaving 13 bases not matched to a gene. CDR3 nucleotides: TGCGCCAGCAGCCCTAACCCGGGACAGTTTTCGAACACTGAAGCTTTCTTT. Its protein product is CASSPNPGQFSNTEAFF.

This chain connects TRBV20-1 to TRBJ1-2; 7 bases are a match to TRBD1. V was clipped by 5 bases and J by 5 bases; unmatched bases: 14. The CDR3 has 15 amino acids. Per germline, CDR1 DFQATT and CDR2 SNEGSKA (reference sequence). The CDR3, as DNA: TGCAGTGCTCCGCGGGACAGCGGACTAAAGTATGGCTACACCTTC. It encodes CSAPRDSGLKYGYTF.

V gene TRBV29-1 combines with J gene TRBJ2-5, with 7 nucleotides matching TRBD2. CDR1 is SQVTM, CDR2 ANQGSEA, per germline. The length of the CDR3 is 9 residues. CDR3 in amino acids: CNLSGEQYF. Written as DNA, the CDR3 is TGCAACCTAAGCGGGGAGCAGTACTTC.

This chain uses TRBV20-1 with TRBJ2-7, with D perhaps TRBD1 (6 bases). V was cut by 4 bases and J by 6 bases, with 22 bases left in between. The CDR3 runs to 15 residues. Germline V gene sequence: CDR1 DFQATT, CDR2 SNEGSKA (reference sequence). DNA of the CDR3: TGCAGTGCTACCCCATTATCCGGGATAGGGGGCGAGCAGTACTTC. Translated, it gives CSATPLSGIGGEQYF.

The rearrangement joins TRBV7-3 to TRBJ2-1; the D gene is possibly TRBD1 (6 bases). This CDR3 has 14 residues. The germline V and J ends were trimmed by 3 bases and 3 bases, with 9 bases remaining between them. The germline V gene has CDR1 SGHTA and CDR2 FQGTGA. This CDR3 is CASSLDSHYNEQFF. The CDR3 DNA reads as TGTGCCAGCAGCTTGGACAGCCACTACAATGAGCAGTTCTTC. The variable domain in full, completed from reference TRBV7-3 and TRBJ2-1, reads GAGVSQTPSNKVTEKGKYVELRCDPISGHTALYWYRQSLGQGPEFLIYFQGTGAADDSGLPNDRFFAVRPEGSVSTLKIQRTERGDSAVYLCASSLDSHYNEQFFGPGTRLTVL.

This clonotype has a handful of counts. The chain couples TRBV7-9 to TRBJ2-3, with D possibly TRBD2 on 5 matching bases. The V end was cut by 0 bases, the J end by 4 bases, with 5 bases between. The CDR3 loop spans 13 amino acids. CDR1 is SEHNR and CDR2 is FQNEAQ in the germline V gene (reference sequence). The CDR3 is CASSLAAADTQYF. CDR3 bases: TGTGCCAGCAGCTTAGCAGCGGCAGATACGCAGTATTTT. Full variable domain (outside the CDR3, taken from reference TRBV7-9 and TRBJ2-3): DTGVSQNPRHKITKRGQNVTFRCDPISEHNRLYWYRQTLGQGPEFLTYFQNEAQLEKSRLLSDRFSAERPKGSFSTLEIQRTEQGDSAMYLCASSLAAADTQYFGPGTRLTVL.

V and J are TRBV20-1 and TRBJ1-4; D is unresolved. Germline V gene data show CDR1 as DFQATT and CDR2 as SNEGSKA (reference sequence). V was trimmed by 3 bases and J by 4 bases, leaving 15 bases between them. The CDR3 totals 15 residues. CDR3 loop: CSARGRGGINEKLFF. CDR3 nucleotide sequence: TGCAGTGCTAGGGGCCGGGGAGGGATTAATGAAAAACTGTTTTTT.

This clonotype was detected once. The chain couples TRBV20-1 to TRBJ2-6, with a tentative D call TRBD1 (5 bases). Trimming removed 8 bases from V and 4 bases from J, with 12 bases in between. CDR3 size: 13 residues. Germline lookup yields CDR1 DFQATT and CDR2 SNEGSKA (reference sequence). The CDR3 region is CSPWGSGANVLTF. CDR3 in DNA: TGCAGTCCATGGGGCTCCGGGGCCAACGTCCTGACTTTC.

Points on this clonotype: This may stem from a read error, because a much larger clone lies one nucleotide away. This chain links TRBV6-5 with TRBJ2-5; weak D call: TRBD2 (6 bases). TRBJ2-7 matches the DNA end more closely, so the J call is doubtful. Germline values: CDR1 MNHEY, CDR2 SVGAGI. The CDR3 extends over 18 amino acids. In nucleotides, the CDR3 is TGTGTCAGCAGTTACTCCAATTTCGTTGTGGGAGGAATTGACGAGCAGTACTTC. Protein: CVSSYSNFVVGGIDEQYF.

This clonotype was counted only a few times. The CDR3 DNA is TGCAGTGCTGTCCAGGGGGGGGGCCGTCAGCCCCAGCATTTT. Its protein is CSAVQGGGRQPQHF. The chain recombines TRBV20-1 with TRBJ1-5; TRBD1 matches 7 bases. V lost 5 bases to trimming and J lost 6 bases; unmatched junction nucleotides: 10. This CDR3 has 14 amino acids. Per the germline V gene, CDR1 is DFQATT and CDR2 is SNEGSKA (reference sequence).

This clonotype showed up just a few times. This may be a read error, as it is one base from a much larger clone. The chain links TRBV6-6 to TRBJ1-6; D is uncertain. Germline lookup yields CDR1 MNHNY and CDR2 SVGAGI (reference sequence). CDR3 length: 16 residues. CDR3 coding DNA: TGTGCCAGCAGTTTCACCGAAAGCTCCTATAATTCACCCCCCCACTTT. Its translation is CASSFTESSYNSPPHF.

The CDR3 loop is CASSSGGTRLGKLFF. The CDR3 DNA reads as TGTGCCAGCAGCTCAGGAGGGACACGGCTGGGAAAACTGTTTTTT. The rearrangement links TRBV21-1 to TRBJ1-4; the DNA was not compared with TRBD1, the D call given in the table. TRBV21-1 is termed a pseudogene. CDR3 size: 15 residues.

The CDR3 region has the DNA TGTGCCAGCAGCCGCGGAGGAACAGGACCAGATACGCAGTATTTT. As protein: CASSRGGTGPDTQYF. The rearrangement links TRBV7-9 to TRBJ2-3, with D perhaps matching TRBD1 or TRBD2 (5 bases each). The CDR3 has 15 residues. Germline assignment: CDR1 SEHNR and CDR2 FQNEAQ (reference sequence). The V and J ends lost 5 bases and 4 bases respectively, with 16 bases between them.

About this clonotype: A much larger clone differs from this one at a single base, so this may be a read error. The chain is built from TRBV6-6 and TRBJ2-5; perhaps TRBD2 as D (5 bases). The length of the CDR3 is 14 residues. Germline loops: CDR1 MNHNY, CDR2 SVGAGI (reference sequence). CDR3 sequence (DNA): TGTGCCGGCAGTGTGGACGGGGTCTACAATGAGCAGTACTTC. Translated: CAGSVDGVYNEQYF.

A few counts support this clonotype. The CDR3 loop is CASSQETGGAEKLFF. For the CDR3, the DNA is TGCGCCAGCAGCCAAGAAACCGGGGGTGCTGAAAAACTGTTTTTT. The chain uses TRBV4-3 and TRBJ1-4, with D possibly being TRBD1 (5 bases). V was pared by 0 bases and J by 7 bases, with 12 bases between. CDR1 and CDR2 from the germline V gene are LGHNA and YSLEER. There are 15 residues in the CDR3.

The chain has TRBV6-5 and TRBJ2-2; 7 positions agree with TRBD1. The CDR3 is 14 amino acids. CDR1 is MNHEY, CDR2 SVGAGI, per germline. V shed 6 bases, J shed 6 bases, and the junction held 7 bases outside the gene matches. CDR3 residues: CASRTTGSAGELFF. The CDR3 bases are TGTGCCAGCAGAACGACAGGGTCCGCCGGGGAGCTGTTTTTT.

The rearrangement uses TRBV28 and TRBJ1-2; TRBD1 is a possible D gene (6 bases). Per the germline V gene, CDR1 is MDHEN and CDR2 is SYDVKM. The CDR3 spans 13 residues. V lost 10 bases, J lost 2 bases, and 14 bases lay in between. For the CDR3, the DNA is TGTGCCACCTCGGACAGATTAAACTATGGCTACACCTTC. This sequence encodes CATSDRLNYGYTF.

On this clonotype: A much larger clone lies one base from this, so it may be a read error. The chain couples TRBV7-9 to TRBJ2-7, with D possibly matching TRBD1 (5 bases). CDR3 size: 15 residues. The V and J ends lost 3 bases and 7 bases respectively, with 19 bases between them. CDR1 is SEHNR, CDR2 FQNEAQ, per germline (reference sequence). CDR3 in DNA: TGTGCCAGCAGCTTTCGGCAGGGATCCTCCAATGAGCAGTACTTC. It codes for CASSFRQGSSNEQYF.